This T cell receptor beta chain derives from a study of blood T cell repertoires in COVID-19. The overall study: There were acute and convalescent COVID-19 samples, and they came from the United States, Italy and Spain. Nucleic acid was either cDNA or gDNA, and it came from T cells, B-cell-depleted T cells, or PBMCs.

The CDR3 runs to 15 residues. CDR1 and CDR2 (germline): MGHRA, YSYEKL. Trimming left V 0 bases short and J 0 bases short, with 9 bases between. TCRdb keeps only in-frame clones here, not all; method: immunoSEQ multiplex PCR. The sample holds roughly 180,000 clones, around 80% seen once. Participants spanned ages about 18 to 90 years and resided in over 20 US areas. Participants' reported clinical history set cohort assignment. The material sequenced was PBMCs or T cells enriched from blood (not recorded which). J is TRBJ2-7 and V is TRBV4-1; D might be TRBD1 (6 bases). This TCR came from a woman in her 50s in a cohort exposed to, infected with or recovered from COVID-19 (not recorded which). CDR3 loop: CASSQDGQLSYEQYF. CDR3 sequence (DNA): TGCGCCAGCAGCCAAGACGGACAGCTCTCCTACGAGCAGTACTTC.